This TCR beta chain was identified during a study of vaccination effects on CD4 cells after COVID-19 (dated by TCRdb to 2021 to 2024). Background on the whole study: Each participant received two doses of an mRNA SARS-CoV-2 vaccine, either BNT162b2 or mRNA-1273. In both COVID-19 convalescent patients and infection-naive vaccine recipients, the study compared SARS-CoV-2 spike-specific CD4+ TCR repertoires from before mRNA vaccination with those from after it. The full study included 9 to 10 COVID-19 convalescent patients and a few SARS-CoV-2-naive healthy vaccine recipients. Cultures from other donors in the study were sequenced with the Oncomine TCR Beta short-read assay on an Illumina iSeq 100. The paper's findings and limits, for the study overall: In healthy vaccine recipients, vaccine-induced clones were almost all SARS-CoV-2 mono-reactive, with only 1 of 255 cross-reactive with common cold coronaviruses. Clones induced by infection and clones induced by vaccination both contracted markedly at late timepoints after vaccination, which fits with T cell responses waning over time. The study was limited by a small number of convalescent patients and lacked early post-infection timepoints.

Library preparation was by the immunoSEQ multiplex PCR assay. DNA from the cultured, isolated CD4+ T cells was subjected to TCR beta CDR3 sequencing. The authors' pipeline ran thus. Non-productive TCR sequences were removed and reads were trimmed to the CDR3 region, keeping CDR3s of at least 7 amino acids. The MANAFEST web app was used to pick out antigen-specific clonotypes by comparing their expansion in peptide wells with that in reference cultures. To be called positive, a clone needed expansion at FDR<0.05 compared with the reference and with all other wells, an odds ratio greater than 5, and a frequency greater than 0.1% in two replicate wells. Cross-reactive clonotypes were defined as significantly expanded in SARS-CoV-2 spike wells and in at least one common cold coronavirus spike condition. Levenshtein distance calculated with the stringdist R package was used to assess CDR3 similarity, and unrooted trees were constructed with ape in R 3.6.1. TCRdb carries this immuneACCESS record with in-frame sequences only. Its versions omit some clonotypes, under half of them owing to an unresolved V gene in the studies checked, with the rest unexplained. The DNA gave D and trimming, while V, J and clone size come from that table. Counted in this sample were 25,000 or so clones; 73% of them appeared once. Approximately 21% of the sample is in the top ten clones.

From the cysteine through the phenylalanine, the CDR3 covers 14 amino acids. Of the read, only the CDR3 DNA is kept; its 42 bases are in frame from base 1. Trimming removed 2 bases from V and 0 bases from J, leaving 8 bases between the germline ends. CDR1 GTSNPN and CDR2 SVGIG are derived from the germline V gene (reference sequence). To identify antigen-specific CD4+ T cell clonotypes by their expansion, the ViraFEST assay first stimulated PBMC with viral peptide pools and then applied TCR sequencing. After less than 13 days of culture, CD4+ T cells were isolated with the EasySep CD4+ T cell isolation kit. None of the healthy vaccine recipients had a prior SARS-CoV-2 infection, which was confirmed by nucleocapsid antibody tests that came back negative both before and after vaccination. Over 1.5 million PBMC per well were cultured with approximately 10 ug/ml peptides in IMDM containing approximately 4.7% human AB serum, roughly 10 IU/ml IL-2 and gentamicin. On days 3 and 7, half of the culture medium was replaced with fresh IL-2-containing medium. Unless noted otherwise, every peptide stimulation condition was grown in triplicate wells. PBMC were separated from whole blood using Ficoll-Paque Plus gradient centrifugation and were then either cryopreserved at -140C or used fresh. The spike proteins of SARS-CoV-2 and of the common cold coronaviruses HCoV-NL63, HCoV-OC43 and HCoV-229E were spanned by overlapping peptide pools. The QIAamp micro DNA kit was used to extract genomic DNA from the cultured CD4+ T cells.

Regarding this clone: It has no known antigen specificity. Base qualities are not at hand, and no much larger clone is one base apart.

Sequenced material: CD4+ T cells from PBMCs cultured with HCoV-NL63 spike peptides, taken before COVID-19 vaccination. This specimen's cell subset or site label, per the study, means: HCoV-NL63 spike overlapping peptide pool stimulation. The sequence joins TRBV30 to TRBJ2-1; a tentative D match to TRBD1 spans 5 bases. The TCR sequence derives from a human donor who received a COVID-19 vaccine. CDR3 loop: CAWSPGFSYNEQFF. The sequence in DNA is TGTGCCTGGAGTCCAGGGTTCTCCTACAATGAGCAGTTCTTC.